These 24 T cell receptor beta chains share one sample of origin, sequenced in a study of T cell responses to AZD1222 COVID-19 vaccine. Clones were sequenced by immunoSEQ multiplex PCR, and TCRdb holds only the in-frame ones, with some missing. The sample has 100,000 to 150,000 clones; 88% are singletons. The source material was peripheral blood, sampled on day 0 of AZD1222 vaccination. The receptors were gathered from an adult in good health.

This rearrangement joins TRBV4-2 to TRBJ2-1; TRBD1 matches at 10 bases. The CDR3 is made up of 16 amino acids. In germline, CDR1 is LGHNA, CDR2 YNFKEQ. The trim removed 4 bases at V and 7 bases at J, leaving 10 bases unmatched. CDR3 in amino acids: CASSPLTGGAGNEQFF. CDR3 bases: TGTGCCAGCAGCCCGTTGACAGGGGGCGCGGGGAATGAGCAGTTCTTC.

The gene calls are TRBV27 and TRBJ2-3; no clear D gene. CDR1 MNHEY and CDR2 SMNVEV come from the germline V gene (reference sequence). The CDR3 is 15 amino acids. Trimming removed 6 bases at V and 2 bases at J, with 15 bases between. DNA of the CDR3: TGTGCCAGCAGCATCGACGGAATCCCCACAGATACGCAGTATTTT. This encodes CASSIDGIPTDTQYF.

The chain is built from TRBV7-3 and TRBJ2-5, with 8 bases that match TRBD2. The CDR3 extends over 14 amino acids. The V gene end was trimmed by 4 bases and the J gene end by 5 bases; junction bases not matched to a gene: 6. Germline V lookup: CDR1 SGHTA, CDR2 FQGTGA. The DNA for the CDR3 is TGTGCCAGCAGCTCAGGACTAGCCGGGGAGACCCAGTACTTC. Translating gives CASSSGLAGETQYF.

The rearrangement links TRBV19 to TRBJ2-7; TRBD1 matches 10 bases. Germline V gene lookup returns CDR1 LNHDA and CDR2 SQIVND (reference sequence). With 3 bases clipped from V and 4 bases from J, the junction kept 6 bases outside the gene matches. CDR3 length: 15 residues. This chain's CDR3 is CASSIATGGRYEQYF. In DNA, the CDR3 is TGTGCCAGTAGTATCGCGACAGGGGGCAGGTACGAGCAGTACTTC.

The table lists this clone with a count of one. The gene calls are TRBV6-5 and TRBJ2-5; the match to TRBD1 covers 11 bases. The CDR3 has 15 amino acids. V lost 6 bases and J lost 4; bases outside the gene matches: 7. Germline V lookup: CDR1 MNHEY, CDR2 SVGAGI. The CDR3 loop is CASRGTGGDGETQYF. CDR3 coding DNA: TGTGCCAGCAGGGGGACAGGGGGTGATGGAGAGACCCAGTACTTC.

The rearrangement links TRBV27 to TRBJ2-5; 8 bases are a match to TRBD1. The ends lost 4 bases at V and 8 bases at J; junction bases unmatched: 9. From germline, CDR1 is MNHEY and CDR2 SMNVEV (reference sequence). The CDR3 spans 14 residues. Written as DNA, the CDR3 is TGTGCCAGCAGTTCAGCAGCAGGGGGCCGAACCCAGTACTTC. Its translation: CASSSAAGGRTQYF.

The rearrangement links TRBV18 to TRBJ2-5; 9 bases map to TRBD1. V gave up 1 base and J gave up 2 bases; unmatched junction bases: 2. Germline assignment: CDR1 KGHSH and CDR2 LQKENI. The CDR3 is 15 amino acids. The CDR3 DNA sequence: TGTGCCAGCTCACCACAGGGACAGGGTCAAGAGACCCAGTACTTC. Translating gives CASSPQGQGQETQYF.

This chain links TRBV27 with TRBJ1-1; TRBD1 aligns across 8 bases. Germline values: CDR1 MNHEY, CDR2 SMNVEV (reference sequence). V trimming: 1 base; J trimming: 1 base; junction bases outside the gene matches: 5. The CDR3 sequence is 16 residues long. CDR3 nucleotides: TGTGCCAGCAGTTTATGGAAGGGACAGGCGAACACTGAAGCTTTCTTT. This encodes CASSLWKGQANTEAFF.

The V and J genes are TRBV4-3 and TRBJ1-2; the D gene is possibly TRBD1 (5 bases). The CDR3 length is 18 residues. CDR1 LGHNA and CDR2 YSLEER come from the germline V gene. V was pared by 2 bases and J by 3 bases, with 22 bases between. CDR3 in DNA: TGCGCCAGCAGCCAACGAAAGGATAGGGGCAGGGAGGACTATGGCTACACCTTC. It is translated as CASSQRKDRGREDYGYTF.

The chain employs TRBV5-6 and TRBJ2-5; D is undetermined. CDR1 is SGHDT, CDR2 YYEEEE, per germline. Trimming cost V 2 bases and J 7 bases, with 9 bases left between them. The CDR3 sequence is 12 residues long. CDR3 DNA: TGTGCCAGCAGCTTAGCGTCCGGGACCCAGTACTTC. Protein sequence: CASSLASGTQYF.

The chain is built from TRBV20-1 and TRBJ1-4; D is uncertain. CDR1 is DFQATT, CDR2 SNEGSKA, per germline (reference sequence). The CDR3 length is 11 residues. The V and J ends lost 3 bases and 11 bases respectively, with 10 bases between them. The CDR3 coding sequence is TGCAGTGCTAGTAACTCACTTAAACTGTTTTTT. Translating it yields CSASNSLKLFF.

This chain connects TRBV19 to TRBJ1-3; a possible D gene is TRBD1 (5 bases). CDR3 length: 17 amino acids. V was cut by 4 bases and J by 5 bases, with 21 bases left in between. Germline V gene data show CDR1 as LNHDA and CDR2 as SQIVND (reference sequence). As DNA, the CDR3 is TGTGCCAGTAGTAGGATGACAGCCCCTGGTGGGAGAAACACCATATATTTT. It is translated as CASSRMTAPGGRNTIYF. Full variable domain (missing parts from reference TRBV19 and TRBJ1-3): DGGITQSPKYLFRKEGQNVTLSCEQNLNHDAMYWYRQDPGQGLRLIYYSQIVNDFQKGDIAEGYSVSREKKESFPLTVTSAQKNPTAFYLCASSRMTAPGGRNTIYFGEGSWLTVV.

The chain carries TRBV28 and TRBJ1-4; D not resolved. From germline, CDR1 is MDHEN and CDR2 SYDVKM. The CDR3 is 13 amino acids. V was trimmed by 11 bases and J by 3 bases, leaving 13 bases between them. The CDR3 region has the DNA TGTGCCGTGGGTTTCGCGGCTAATGAAAAACTGTTTTTT. Encoded protein: CAVGFAANEKLFF.

The genes are TRBV5-4 and TRBJ2-1; 11 bases match TRBD2. This CDR3 has 14 amino acids. Germline V gives CDR1 SGHNT, CDR2 YYREEE (reference sequence). V shed 3 bases, J shed 10 bases, and the junction held 6 bases outside the gene matches. CDR3 DNA sequence: TGTGCCAGCAGCTCTACCTGGACTAGCGGGGAGCAGTTCTTC. Its protein is CASSSTWTSGEQFF.

This rearrangement joins TRBV27 to TRBJ2-7, with D perhaps TRBD2 (5 bases). The CDR3 totals 15 residues. V was shortened by 3 bases and J by 5 bases, with 17 bases between the two germline ends. Germline V gene lookup returns CDR1 MNHEY and CDR2 SMNVEV (reference sequence). CDR3 region: CASSFYEGALDEQYF. The CDR3 nucleotides read TGTGCCAGCAGTTTTTATGAGGGAGCTTTAGACGAGCAGTACTTC.

This chain uses TRBV3-1 (or the pseudogene TRBV3-2) with TRBJ2-7, with D tentatively TRBD2 (6 bases). The germline CDR1 and CDR2 sequences are LGHDT and YNNKEL (reference sequence). Trimming removed 1 base from V and 3 bases from J, with 10 bases in between. CDR3 size: 14 residues. The CDR3 reads CASSQGWEVYEQYF. For the CDR3, the DNA is TGTGCCAGCAGCCAAGGATGGGAGGTCTACGAGCAGTACTTC.

Here the CDR3 reads CASSLERGQGTFF. The CDR3 DNA reads TGTGCCAGCAGCTTAGAACGCGGACAGGGGACTTTCTTT. The chain joins TRBV11-2 to TRBJ1-1; 9 bases fit TRBD1. Germline V gene data show CDR1 as SGHAT and CDR2 as FQNNGV. The CDR3 sequence is 13 residues long. V lost 0 bases, J lost 12 bases, and 5 bases stayed unmatched.

The V call is TRBV4-2, the J call TRBJ2-7, with TRBD2 identical over 7 bases. Germline V gene sequence: CDR1 LGHNA, CDR2 YNFKEQ. This CDR3 comprises 15 residues. V was pared by 1 base and J by 12 bases, with 15 bases of the junction left unmatched. CDR3 sequence reads: CASSQAPGLAGEPYF. The CDR3 DNA follows: TGTGCCAGCAGCCAAGCCCCTGGGTTGGCGGGAGAACCGTACTTC.

The chain employs TRBV6-2 or TRBV6-3 and TRBJ2-1; D ambiguous. The CDR3 covers 12 residues. Deletions cut 2 bases from V and 12 bases from J, with 11 bases between. Germline-derived CDR1 and CDR2 are MNHEY and SVGEGT. CDR3 protein: CASSYNDYGQFF. In DNA form, the CDR3 reads TGTGCCAGCAGTTACAATGATTATGGGCAGTTCTTC.

The CDR3 DNA follows: TGCGCCAGCAGACCGGGACAGGCACTTCTTAACACTGAAGCTTTCTTT. Encoded protein: CASRPGQALLNTEAFF. The chain joins TRBV4-1 to TRBJ1-1, with 8 bases identical to TRBD1. CDR1 is MGHRA, CDR2 YSYEKL, per germline. The length of the CDR3 is 16 residues. Trimming took 6 bases from V and 2 from J; bases not matched to a gene: 11.

The chain couples TRBV7-9 to TRBJ1-4; the D is unclear. This CDR3 spans 15 amino acids. Germline V gene data show CDR1 as SEHNR and CDR2 as FQNEAQ (reference sequence). V lost 5 bases to trimming and J lost 4 bases, with 14 bases between them. The CDR3 sequence is CASSVRTGFNEKLFF. The CDR3 nucleotides are TGTGCCAGCAGCGTAAGGACGGGCTTTAATGAAAAACTGTTTTTT.

This chain links TRBV28 with TRBJ1-5; a possible D gene is TRBD1 (5 bases). The CDR3 has 15 amino acids. CDR1 and CDR2 (germline): MDHEN, SYDVKM. Trimming removed 6 bases from V and 0 bases from J, with 12 bases in between. The DNA of the CDR3 is TGTGCCAGCAGCTGGCCTGGGGGTAGCAATCAGCCCCAGCATTTT. It specifies CASSWPGGSNQPQHF.

This chain links TRBV5-1 with TRBJ1-2; the D is unclear. The CDR3 is 15 residues long. Germline V lookup: CDR1 SGHRS, CDR2 YFSETQ. The V and J ends lost 0 bases and 1 base respectively, with 10 bases between them. DNA for the CDR3: TGCGCCAGCAGCTTGGTGGGAACTGATAACTATGGCTACACCTTC. This codes for CASSLVGTDNYGYTF.

The sample holds a few counts of this clone. The rearrangement uses TRBV6-5 and TRBJ1-1; D is unclear. Germline V lookup: CDR1 MNHEY, CDR2 SVGAGI. CDR3 length: 13 residues. V gave up 2 bases and J gave up 1 base, with 5 bases separating them. In nucleotides, the CDR3 is TGTGCCAGCAGTTACGGGAGGAACACTGAAGCTTTCTTT. It codes for CASSYGRNTEAFF.